The clone carrying this TCR beta chain has more than one count but fewer than ten. Its specificity is not known. This sample is drawn from a study of response to subunit inactivated influenza vaccine. MiXCR, applied by TCRdb to the RT-PCR reads, yields one record per CDR3 protein. In the table there are under 200,000 distinct CDR3 sequences, roughly a tenth of which are singletons. This CDR3 contains 13 residues. Trimming removed 10 bases at V and 5 bases at J, with 17 bases between. The V gene's germline CDR1 is ENHRY and CDR2 SYGVKD. Study-wide results and limits: Few new T cells, the authors suggested, are recruited by each seasonal influenza vaccination.

The TCR originated in a man between 45 and 60 years old who received an inactivated influenza vaccine. This sequence joins TRBV10-3 and TRBJ1-1; unclear D gene. The material sequenced was non-naive T cells sorted from PBMCs, taken about 40 days after vaccination. The CDR3 is CATSSAAGTEAFF. Written as DNA, the CDR3 is TGTGCCACCAGCTCGGCTGCCGGAACTGAAGCTTTCTTT.